This T cell receptor beta chain is from a study of early T cells in non-severe SARS-CoV-2 infection. MiXCR was run by TCRdb on the 5' RACE reads, yielding one entry per CDR3 protein. The sample carries about 67,000 distinct CDR3 sequences, about 9.9% recorded once. Sequenced: whole blood. The clonotype comes from an adult who was a healthcare worker with PCR-confirmed SARS-CoV-2 infection or an uninfected control (not recorded which).

In nucleotides, the CDR3 is TGCAGCGTTGAAGATCGCAAAGGCATACCTAACTATGGCTACACCTTC. Its protein is CSVEDRKGIPNYGYTF. The J gene is TRBJ1-2, the V gene TRBV29-1, with D unresolved. The V and J ends lost 0 bases and 0 bases respectively, with 14 bases between them. The CDR3 is made up of 16 amino acids. Germline V lookup: CDR1 SQVTM, CDR2 ANQGSEA.